The entry that follows covers one T cell receptor beta chain sequence. The sample is drawn from a study of regulatory T cells in long-lasting Graves disease. The time point was: persistent/refractory GD, antithyroid drugs over 5 years with positive TRAb. PBMCs were the source of the RNA used for TCR sequencing. Sequencing libraries for TCR beta were prepared with iRepertoire HTBI primers and Arm-PCR of CDR3 regions. Per the original methods: Spanning all samples, the identified segments comprised over 50 TRBV and some 14 TRBJ. TCRdb called the multiplex PCR reads again in MiXCR, with one record for every CDR3 protein. The V and J calls follow TCRdb's processing rather than the paper's. The sample holds approximately 690,000 distinct CDR3 sequences, roughly 30% seen once. Germline CDR1 and CDR2: MNHEY and SVGEGT. Trimming removed 5 bases from V and 0 bases from J; junction bases left unmatched: 10. The CDR3 covers 16 residues.

This TCR was sampled from a female donor with Graves disease. The V gene is TRBV6-2 or TRBV6-3, the J gene TRBJ2-7, with 7 bases that match TRBD1. Sequencing was performed on peripheral blood mononuclear cells (PBMCs), taken when the disease was refractory, from a patient treated with antithyroid drugs. The CDR3 nucleotides are TGTGCCAGCAGTAGCGACAGGGTCGACCCCTCCTACGAGCAGTACTTC. It is translated as CASSSDRVDPSYEQYF.